A selection of T cell receptor beta chains follows, all from one sample in a study of CD8 T cells in ankylosing spondylitis. TCRdb analysed the 5' RACE reads with MiXCR anew, one entry per CDR3 protein. The sample contains 250,000 to 350,000 distinct CDR3 sequences, 20% of which appear only once. Sequenced input: blood, either unsorted or a sorted T cell fraction (not recorded which). These receptors were taken from a male donor with ankylosing spondylitis or in good health (not recorded which). The CDR3 runs from the conserved cysteine through the conserved F or W. The order of the fields is clone size, J gene, V gene, D gene, CDR3 DNA, CDR3 protein. The D gene is left open where the match is weak. Clone size is given for some rows only: seen once, a few or many times, or a class if the clone is expanded.

size: -
J: TRBJ2-3
V: TRBV9
D: TRBD1
DNA: TGTGCCAGCTCTAAAGATGGGGTCGGGACAGTCTTCCCAGATACGCAGTATTTT
CDR3: CASSKDGVGTVFPDTQYF

size: -
J: TRBJ2-5
V: TRBV7-8
D: -
DNA: TGTGCCAGCAGCTCCCCAGTAGGCATACAAGAGACCCAGTACTTC
CDR3: CASSSPVGIQETQYF

size: -
J: TRBJ2-1
V: TRBV20-1
D: -
DNA: TGCTGTGCTGCGAGAGGGACTTTGGGGGAGGTTTACAATGAGCAGTTCTTC
CDR3: CCAARGTLGEVYNEQFF

size: few
J: TRBJ2-1
V: TRBV20-1
D: TRBD2
DNA: TGCAGTGCTATCGGGACTAGCGGGGGGAGCTCCTACAATGAGCAGTTCTTC
CDR3: CSAIGTSGGSSYNEQFF

size: -
J: TRBJ1-2
V: TRBV15
D: -
DNA: TGTGCCACCAGCAGTTCAGGGATCTCCTCCTATGGCTACACCTTC
CDR3: CATSSSGISSYGYTF

size: many
J: TRBJ2-5
V: TRBV12-3/TRBV12-4
D: -
DNA: TGTGCCAGCAGTTTCTCGGGGGCCCGGGAGACCCAGTACTTC
CDR3: CASSFSGARETQYF

size: -
J: TRBJ2-3
V: TRBV20-1
D: -
DNA: TGCAGTGCGATGACCGGGATTGGAGCCACAGATACGCAGTATTTT
CDR3: CSAMTGIGATDTQYF

size: -
J: TRBJ1-1
V: TRBV24-1
D: TRBD1
DNA: TGTGCCACCAGTGATCAGACAGGGGGCGAAACTGAAGCTCTCTTT
CDR3: CATSDQTGGETEALF

size: few
J: TRBJ1-2
V: TRBV7-3
D: -
DNA: TGTGCCAGCAGCATGACTGCGGGCAGGGTAGGCTATGGCTACACCTTC
CDR3: CASSMTAGRVGYGYTF

size: -
J: TRBJ2-4
V: TRBV12-3/TRBV12-4
D: -
DNA: TGTGCCAGCAGTTTTGTTGACCAGACAAACATTCAGTACTTC
CDR3: CASSFVDQTNIQYF

size: -
J: TRBJ2-5
V: TRBV11-1
D: -
DNA: TGTGCCAGCAGCTTCGGACGGAATCAAGAGACCCAGTACTTC
CDR3: CASSFGRNQETQYF

size: -
J: TRBJ2-2
V: TRBV4-2
D: -
DNA: TGTGCCAGCAGCCAAGATAATCAGAGATCGAACACCGGGGAGCTGTTTTTT
CDR3: CASSQDNQRSNTGELFF

size: many
J: TRBJ1-5
V: TRBV5-1
D: -
DNA: TGCGCCAGCAGCCCGGGACGGGCGAGCAATCAGCCCCAGCATTTT
CDR3: CASSPGRASNQPQHF

size: -
J: TRBJ2-1
V: TRBV4-2
D: -
DNA: TGTGCCAGCAGCCAAGATCTAGTGATGTGGGGCAACTACAATGAGCAGTTCTTC
CDR3: CASSQDLVMWGNYNEQFF

size: few
J: TRBJ2-2
V: TRBV12-3/TRBV12-4
D: -
DNA: TGTGCCAGCACCCCCCTCCTCGGCCCCGGGGAGCTGTTTTTT
CDR3: CASTPLLGPGELFF

size: -
J: TRBJ2-3
V: TRBV20-1
D: -
DNA: TGCAGTGCCAAAATTAGGTCGGATACGCAGTATTTT
CDR3: CSAKIRSDTQYF

size: many
J: TRBJ2-5
V: TRBV20-1
D: -
DNA: TGCAGTGCTGCGGTTTTGGGGCAAGAGACCCAGTACTTC
CDR3: CSAAVLGQETQYF

size: -
J: TRBJ2-3
V: TRBV5-1
D: TRBD2
DNA: TGCGCCAGCAGCTTGGGCCTAGCGGTCCGTACTGCAGATACGCAGTATTTT
CDR3: CASSLGLAVRTADTQYF

size: few
J: TRBJ2-2
V: TRBV4-2
D: TRBD1
DNA: TGTGCCAGCAGCCAAGTAGCCGGAACAGGGGTTAACACCGGGGAGCTGTTTTTT
CDR3: CASSQVAGTGVNTGELFF

size: many
J: TRBJ1-2
V: TRBV12-3/TRBV12-4
D: -
DNA: TGTGCCAGCAGTTTTAGGGGGGGGGCTGGCGGCTACACCTTC
CDR3: CASSFRGGAGGYTF

size: many
J: TRBJ2-3
V: TRBV6-1
D: TRBD1
DNA: TGTGCCACTGGGTCCGGGACAGGCCTCACAGATACGCAGTATTTT
CDR3: CATGSGTGLTDTQYF

size: few
J: TRBJ2-3
V: TRBV12-3/TRBV12-4
D: -
DNA: TGTGCCAGTAGCCGGGGATTCAAGGATACGCAGTATTTT
CDR3: CASSRGFKDTQYF

size: few
J: TRBJ2-1
V: TRBV28
D: -
DNA: TGTGCCAGCAGTTTAATGACTAACAATGAGCAGTTCTTC
CDR3: CASSLMTNNEQFF

size: many
J: TRBJ2-5
V: TRBV12-3/TRBV12-4
D: -
DNA: TGTGCCAGCAGTTTAGCTGGGGCTTCAGAGACCCAGTACTTC
CDR3: CASSLAGASETQYF

size: -
J: TRBJ1-6
V: TRBV28
D: -
DNA: TGTGCCAGCAGTTTCAAAGTCAGGTCCCTCCACTTT
CDR3: CASSFKVRSLHF

size: -
J: TRBJ1-1
V: TRBV3-1
D: -
DNA: TGTGCCAGCAGCCAAGACCACAGGGAAGCTTTCTTT
CDR3: CASSQDHREAFF

size: -
J: TRBJ2-2
V: TRBV12-3/TRBV12-4
D: TRBD1
DNA: TGTGCCAGCAGTTCGGGTAACAGGGGCACCGGGGAGCTGTTTTTT
CDR3: CASSSGNRGTGELFF

size: few
J: TRBJ1-5
V: TRBV3-1
D: TRBD1
DNA: TGTGCCAGCAGCCTCACAGGGGTCCCTAATCAGCCCCAGCATTTT
CDR3: CASSLTGVPNQPQHF

size: few
J: TRBJ1-6
V: TRBV5-1
D: TRBD1
DNA: TGCGCCAGCAGCTTGCTGGACAGGGACTATAATTCACCCCTCCACTTT
CDR3: CASSLLDRDYNSPLHF

size: few
J: TRBJ2-3
V: TRBV12-3/TRBV12-4
D: -
DNA: TGTGCCAGCAGACCCATTAATCCATCAGATACGCAGTATTTT
CDR3: CASRPINPSDTQYF

size: -
J: TRBJ2-5
V: TRBV28
D: -
DNA: TGTGCCAGCAGTTTGCGGTCTGGGGGCCGAGAGACCCAGTACTTC
CDR3: CASSLRSGGRETQYF

size: -
J: TRBJ2-3
V: TRBV5-1
D: TRBD2
DNA: TGCGCCAGCAGCACCGGACTAGCGGGGGGCACGCAGTATTTT
CDR3: CASSTGLAGGTQYF

size: -
J: TRBJ2-5
V: TRBV28
D: -
DNA: TGTGCCAGCAGTTACCGGACGGTCCAAGAGACCCAGTACTTC
CDR3: CASSYRTVQETQYF

size: few
J: TRBJ2-2
V: TRBV7-3
D: TRBD1
DNA: TGTGCCAGCAGACGGGACAGCCAAACCGGGGAGCTGTTTTTT
CDR3: CASRRDSQTGELFF

size: -
J: TRBJ2-4
V: TRBV7-9
D: -
DNA: TGTGCCAGCAGCTTAGTCAGTGGGAAAAACATTCAGTACTTC
CDR3: CASSLVSGKNIQYF

size: few
J: TRBJ2-1
V: TRBV5-1
D: TRBD2
DNA: TGCGCCAGCAGTACGGGGGGGCCCTCCAATGAGCAGTTCTTC
CDR3: CASSTGGPSNEQFF

size: few
J: TRBJ2-6
V: TRBV20-1
D: -
DNA: TGCAGTGCTAGCCCCGGCAGGGCTGGGGCCAACGTCCTGACTTTC
CDR3: CSASPGRAGANVLTF

size: few
J: TRBJ1-1
V: TRBV5-6
D: -
DNA: TGTGCCAGCAGCCCACCGACAGTCTACAACACTGAAGCTTTCTTT
CDR3: CASSPPTVYNTEAFF

size: -
J: TRBJ2-5
V: TRBV20-1
D: -
DNA: TGCAGTGCCAGCACATCTAAAACAGGGCAGGAGACCCAGTACTTC
CDR3: CSASTSKTGQETQYF

size: -
J: TRBJ2-5
V: TRBV28
D: TRBD2
DNA: TGTGCCAGCAGTTTTAGCGGGAGTGAGACCCAGTACTTC
CDR3: CASSFSGSETQYF

size: few
J: TRBJ2-1
V: TRBV11-2
D: -
DNA: TGTGCCAGCAGCGAGCCGGGACTTCCTCACGAGCAGTTCTTC
CDR3: CASSEPGLPHEQFF

size: few
J: TRBJ1-4
V: TRBV2
D: -
DNA: TGTGCCAGCAGTGATACTCTTCCGGTGGTTGAAAAACTGTTTTTT
CDR3: CASSDTLPVVEKLFF

size: -
J: TRBJ2-1
V: TRBV9
D: -
DNA: TGTGCCAGCAGCGTAGGGGTAGGGATCAATGAGCAGTTCTTC
CDR3: CASSVGVGINEQFF

size: few
J: TRBJ2-5
V: TRBV4-2
D: -
DNA: TGTGCCAGCAGCCAAGTTGGCAGCCAAGAGACCCAGTACTTC
CDR3: CASSQVGSQETQYF